The next 23 T cell receptor beta chains were all read from a single sample in a study of T cells in Graves' hyperthyroidism and ophthalmopathy. What was amplified from RNA transcripts were TCR beta CDR3 regions. The TCR CDR3 was amplified in a first-round RT-PCR using the HTBI primer set. TCRdb reanalysed the multiplex PCR reads using MiXCR and keeps one entry per CDR3 protein. The data contain around 690,000 distinct CDR3 sequences, around a sixth of them singletons. The sample taken for sequencing was blood. Source of these receptors: a man in his forties or fifties with Graves' hyperthyroidism.

This clonotype was counted between two and nine times. The chain carries TRBV5-1 and TRBJ1-4, with D uncertain. The CDR3 extends over 14 amino acids. V dropped 0 bases and J dropped 5 bases, with 8 bases sitting between them. Germline V gene sequence: CDR1 SGHRS, CDR2 YFSETQ. Written as DNA, the CDR3 is TGCGCCAGCAGCTTGGGGCCTATGAATGAAAAACTGTTTTTT. Its protein product is CASSLGPMNEKLFF.

This clonotype was seen ten or more times. The rearrangement joins TRBV14 to TRBJ2-7, with D uncertain. Germline lookup yields CDR1 SGHDN and CDR2 FVKESK. The CDR3 extends over 12 amino acids. Trimming stripped 2 bases from V and 3 bases from J, with 5 bases between. The CDR3 nucleotides read TGTGCCAGCAGCCAAAGCGACTACGAGCAGTACTTC. This codes for CASSQSDYEQYF.

About this clonotype: This may arise from a read error, as a much more abundant clone is one base away. The chain recombines TRBV30 with TRBJ1-2; maybe TRBD1 (6 bases). In germline, CDR1 is GTSNPN, CDR2 SVGIG (reference sequence). V was cut by 8 bases and J by 2 bases, with 21 bases left in between. This CDR3 contains 15 residues. CDR3 loop: CARMTGAGWNYGYTF. In DNA form, the CDR3 reads TGTGCCCGGATGACGGGGGCAGGGTGGAACTATGGCTACACCTTC. Complete variable domain (other parts from reference TRBV30 and TRBJ1-2): SQTIHQWPATLVQPVGSPLSLECTVEGTSNPNLYWYRQAAGRGLQLLFYSVGIGQISSEVPQNLSASRPQDRQFILSSKKLLLSDSGFYLCARMTGAGWNYGYTFGSGTRLTVV.

This clonotype has a count of ten or more. This chain joins TRBV28 and TRBJ2-7, with D possibly being TRBD1 or TRBD2 (5 bases each). Germline CDR1 reads MDHEN; CDR2 reads SYDVKM. Trimming pared 2 bases from V and 2 bases from J, leaving 16 bases between. CDR3 length: 16 residues. CDR3 in DNA: TGTGCCAGCAGTTTAGACCGGGACGCAAACGCCTACGAGCAGTACTTC. Translated: CASSLDRDANAYEQYF.

This clonotype was counted ten times or more. CDR3 nucleotide sequence: TGTGCCAGCAGTTTAAAGGGGGAGGGTACCTACGAGCAGTACTTC. This encodes CASSLKGEGTYEQYF. V gene TRBV27 combines with J gene TRBJ2-7; D is possibly TRBD2 (7 bases). Trimming removed 2 bases from V and 2 bases from J, with 13 bases in between. CDR1 is MNHEY, CDR2 SMNVEV, per germline (reference sequence). This CDR3 comprises 15 residues.

The gene calls are TRBV5-4 and TRBJ1-2; D is perhaps TRBD1 (5 bases). Germline CDR1 SGHNT, CDR2 YYREEE (reference sequence). V lost 4 bases and J lost 8, with 21 bases in between. The CDR3 sequence is 15 residues long. CDR3 region: CASSDVNPGARGYTF. The CDR3 DNA reads as TGTGCCAGCAGCGACGTGAATCCCGGGGCACGAGGCTACACCTTC.

This clonotype was counted between two and nine times. The CDR3 DNA reads TGTGCCAGCAGCCGGGGGACAGGGATCACCGGGGAGCTGTTTTTT. Translated: CASSRGTGITGELFF. The chain uses TRBV3-1 and TRBJ2-2; 9 bases fit TRBD1. The CDR3 length is 15 residues. Germline V gene lookup returns CDR1 LGHDT and CDR2 YNNKEL (reference sequence). After removal of 4 bases from V and 4 bases from J, the junction contained 4 bases not matched to a gene.

The chain is built from TRBV29-1 and TRBJ1-2; D is perhaps TRBD1 (6 bases). Germline V gene sequence: CDR1 SQVTM, CDR2 ANQGSEA. CDR3 length: 13 residues. V was pared by 7 bases and J by 4 bases, with 16 bases between. The CDR3 DNA follows: TGCAGCGACGGACAGCCCGGCGGCTATGGCTACACCTTC. Amino acids: CSDGQPGGYGYTF.

The table lists this clonotype with many counts. J is TRBJ2-7 and V is TRBV16; the D call may be TRBD1 or TRBD2 (5 bases each). Per the germline V gene, CDR1 is KGHSY and CDR2 is FQNENV. V gave up 0 bases and J gave up 5 bases, with 17 bases separating them. The length of the CDR3 is 16 residues. Here the CDR3 DNA reads TGTGCCAGCAGCCAATCGCCCAGTCGAGGGGCGGACGAGCAGTACTTC. It is translated as CASSQSPSRGADEQYF.

Here the CDR3 reads CSVEEVWGSYEQYF. The CDR3 DNA sequence: TGCAGCGTTGAGGAGGTTTGGGGCTCCTACGAGCAGTACTTC. The V and J genes are TRBV29-1 and TRBJ2-7, with D possibly being TRBD2 (5 bases). Germline values: CDR1 SQVTM, CDR2 ANQGSEA. The CDR3 runs 14 residues. Trimming removed 3 bases at V and 0 bases at J, with 12 bases between.

This clonotype was observed at least ten times. The CDR3 coding sequence is TGTGCCAGCAGTTATCAAGGCGGGGGCGTATATGGCTACACCTTC. This encodes CASSYQGGGVYGYTF. J is TRBJ1-2 and V is TRBV6-1; D perhaps matches TRBD1 (6 bases). The CDR3 is 15 amino acids. V lost 5 bases, J lost 5 bases, and 18 bases lay in between. Germline-derived CDR1 and CDR2 are MNHNS and SASEGT.

The J gene is TRBJ2-7, the V gene TRBV6-1; 7 bases are shared with TRBD1. The trim removed 5 bases at V and 4 bases at J, leaving 5 bases unmatched. This CDR3 comprises 13 residues. Germline CDR1 reads MNHNS; CDR2 reads SASEGT. The CDR3 reads CASSTGTEYEQYF. The DNA for the CDR3 is TGTGCCAGCAGTACCGGGACAGAATACGAGCAGTACTTC.

Many counts were recorded for this clonotype. This chain joins TRBV7-3 and TRBJ1-6; 9 nucleotides agree with TRBD1. The V gene's germline CDR1 is SGHTA and CDR2 FQGTGA. Germline trimming cut 5 bases from V and 7 bases from J; bases unmatched to any gene: 6. The CDR3 extends over 15 amino acids. CDR3 in amino acids: CASSSGQGPNSPLHF. DNA of the CDR3: TGTGCCAGCAGCAGCGGACAGGGGCCAAATTCACCCCTCCACTTT.

This clonotype showed up many times. The chain links TRBV6-1 to TRBJ2-7, with 7 positions matching TRBD1. This CDR3 spans 14 amino acids. V was pared by 7 bases and J by 2 bases, with 8 bases of the junction left unmatched. The germline CDR1 and CDR2 sequences are MNHNS and SASEGT. CDR3 sequence: CASNPGDSPYEQYF. CDR3 DNA: TGTGCCAGCAACCCCGGGGACAGCCCCTACGAGCAGTACTTC.

This clonotype has at least ten counts. The chain employs TRBV12-3 or TRBV12-4 and TRBJ2-7; D is ambiguous. V lost 1 base and J 0 bases, leaving 7 bases between the germline ends. This CDR3 is 14 amino acids long. Here the CDR3 reads CASSLDSDSYEQYF. DNA for the CDR3: TGTGCCAGCAGTTTAGACAGCGACTCCTACGAGCAGTACTTC.

In its sample, this clonotype was seen many times. The chain carries TRBV9 and TRBJ1-2; no firm D call. Looked up from germline, CDR1 is SGDLS and CDR2 is YYNGEE. This CDR3 is 12 amino acids long. Between the trimmed V and J ends, which lost 3 bases and 4 bases, there was a span of 7 bases. DNA of the CDR3: TGTGCCAGCAGCGCAAGAGGCTATGGCTACACCTTC. It encodes CASSARGYGYTF.

This chain connects TRBV5-1 to TRBJ2-3, with 16 nucleotides matching TRBD2. Germline V gene sequence: CDR1 SGHRS, CDR2 YFSETQ. After removal of 4 bases from V and 5 bases from J, the junction contained 4 bases not matched to a gene. The CDR3 spans 16 residues. CDR3 DNA: TGCGCCAGCAGCCCTGGGACTAGCGGGAGGGGAGATACGCAGTATTTT. It encodes CASSPGTSGRGDTQYF.

Details on this clonotype: A junction boundary mismatches the germline segment, possibly from a read error. This chain uses TRBV3-1 with TRBJ2-7, with 11 bases aligning to TRBD2. CDR1 LGHDT and CDR2 YNNKEL come from the germline V gene (reference sequence). CDR3 size: 16 residues. Here the CDR3 reads CASSQSTSGRPYEQYF. The CDR3 nucleotides are TGTGCCAGCAGCCAGTCAACTAGCGGGAGACCCTATGAGCAGTACTTC.

This clonotype appeared a few times. The chain is built from TRBV7-2 and TRBJ2-2, with D maybe TRBD2 (5 bases). The V gene's germline CDR1 is SGHTA and CDR2 FQGNSA. The CDR3 runs to 15 residues. V lost 2 bases, J lost 6 bases, and 13 bases lay in between. The CDR3 reads CASSLYPPGSGELFF. The CDR3 region has the DNA TGTGCCAGCAGCTTATACCCCCCGGGGTCCGGGGAGCTGTTTTTT.

The table lists this clonotype with many counts. This chain connects TRBV7-2 to TRBJ2-3; 8 bases are a match to TRBD2. CDR3 size: 16 residues. Germline V CDR1 and CDR2: SGHTA, FQGNSA. Trimming at V came to 5 bases and at J to 6 bases, leaving 13 bases not matched to a gene. CDR3 in DNA: TGTGCCAGCAGCCTACTAGGCGGGAGGCCAGGGGATACGCAGTATTTT. Its protein product is CASSLLGGRPGDTQYF.

The chain is built from TRBV12-3 or TRBV12-4 and TRBJ2-6; TRBD1 matches at 12 bases. V was clipped by 7 bases and J by 2 bases; unmatched bases: 12. The CDR3 runs to 19 residues. CDR3 amino acids: CASNPPRDRGPAGANVLTF. CDR3 DNA: TGTGCCAGCAACCCCCCAAGGGACAGGGGGCCAGCTGGGGCCAACGTCCTGACTTTC.

This clonotype was detected many times. J is TRBJ1-1 and V is TRBV6-1; no definite D call. This CDR3 comprises 17 residues. Trimming stripped 3 bases from V and 0 bases from J, with 17 bases between. The germline V gene encodes CDR1 MNHNS and CDR2 SASEGT. The CDR3 DNA reads as TGTGCCAGCAGTGATGGTCTGATGGGAGGCATGAACACTGAAGCTTTCTTT. Translation gives CASSDGLMGGMNTEAFF.

This clonotype has a count of ten or more. The V call is TRBV6-2 or TRBV6-3, the J call TRBJ2-3, with D perhaps TRBD1 (6 bases). Germline lookup yields CDR1 MNHEY and CDR2 SVGEGT. Between the trimmed V and J ends, which lost 3 bases and 3 bases, there was a span of 19 bases. CDR3 length equals 17 residues. CDR3 protein: CASSYGEQGPSTDTQYF. For the CDR3, the DNA is TGTGCCAGCAGTTATGGGGAACAGGGACCTTCGACAGATACGCAGTATTTT.